This T cell receptor beta chain was captured by sequencing in a study of post-analysis software for immune sequencing data. The V gene lost 4 bases and the J gene lost 10 bases, with 20 bases spanning the gap. Germline values: CDR1 SGHAT, CDR2 FQNNGV. The CDR3 runs 14 residues. The authors incorporated unique molecular identifiers into the TCR beta cDNA libraries. With roughly 1 to 11 million T cells as the source, hundreds of thousands of cDNA molecules resulted. One entry per CDR3 protein, called by TCRdb with MiXCR from the PCR reads. Of about 770,000 distinct CDR3 sequences in the sample, roughly 50% were seen once. Findings and caveats of the study: Controls showed lower frequencies than patients for roughly 5 TRBV segments, and TRBV5-6, TRBV5-1 and TRBV20-1 were among these. Patients with multiple sclerosis recorded significantly lower normalized Chao1 diversity than controls, the study found.

On this clonotype: Its target is unknown.

The sample comprised blood. This sequence was found in a girl aged 10 to 17 with multiple sclerosis. The J gene is TRBJ2-7, the V gene TRBV11-2; weak D call: TRBD1 (5 bases). The CDR3 DNA reads TGTGCCAGCAGCTCCTCCCTGGACGCCAGGGCCCAGTACTTC. Amino acid sequence: CASSSSLDARAQYF.